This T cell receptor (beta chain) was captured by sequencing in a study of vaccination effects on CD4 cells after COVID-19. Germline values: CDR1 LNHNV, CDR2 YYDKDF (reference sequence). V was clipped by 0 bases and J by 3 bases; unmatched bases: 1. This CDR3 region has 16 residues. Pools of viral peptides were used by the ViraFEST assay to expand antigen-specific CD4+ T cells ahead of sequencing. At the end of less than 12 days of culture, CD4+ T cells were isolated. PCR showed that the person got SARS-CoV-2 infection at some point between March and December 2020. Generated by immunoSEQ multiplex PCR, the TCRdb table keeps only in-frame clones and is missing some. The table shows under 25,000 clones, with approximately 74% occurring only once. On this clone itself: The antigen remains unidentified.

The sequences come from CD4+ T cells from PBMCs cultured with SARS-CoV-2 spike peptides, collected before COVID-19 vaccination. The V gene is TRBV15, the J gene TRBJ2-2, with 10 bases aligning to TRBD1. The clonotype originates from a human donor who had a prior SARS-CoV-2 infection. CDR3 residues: CATSRDDRGHTGELFF. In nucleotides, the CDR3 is TGTGCCACCAGCAGAGACGACAGGGGGCACACCGGGGAGCTGTTTTTT. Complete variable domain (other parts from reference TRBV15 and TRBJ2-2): DAMVIQNPRYQVTQFGKPVTLSCSQTLNHNVMYWYQQKSSQAPKLLFHYYDKDFNNEADTPDNFQSRRPNTSFCFLDIRSPGLGDTAMYLCATSRDDRGHTGELFFGEGSRLTVL.